The rows below give T cell receptor beta chains drawn from one sample of a study of early T cells in non-severe SARS-CoV-2 infection. MiXCR, applied by TCRdb to the 5' RACE reads, yields one record per CDR3 protein. The table lists about 18,000 distinct CDR3 sequences, over 5% of them singletons. Sequencing was done on a sample of whole blood. These receptor sequences come from an adult who was a healthcare worker with PCR-confirmed SARS-CoV-2 infection or an uninfected control (not recorded which). Each CDR3 is given with its conserved first and last residue. The D gene is left open where the match is weak. Rows give clone size only sometimes, using once, few, many, or a class for an expanded clone.

size	D	V	J	DNA	CDR3
few	.	TRBV20-1	TRBJ1-2	TGCAGTGATTCGGGGATCGATGGCTACACCTTC	CSDSGIDGYTF
many	.	TRBV7-9	TRBJ2-1	TGTGCCAGCAGCCAGGTCCTTAGCTCCTACAATGAGCAGTTCTTC	CASSQVLSSYNEQFF
many	.	TRBV6-6	TRBJ2-7	TGTGCCAGCAGTTACCCGGGTTCCTACGAGCAGTACTTC	CASSYPGSYEQYF
many	.	TRBV20-1	TRBJ1-2	TGCAGTGCCGCCCGGGTTCGCTATGGCTACACCTTC	CSAARVRYGYTF
many	.	TRBV10-2	TRBJ2-7	TGCGCCAGCAGTGAATCGAGTCCTAAGTGGGGATACGAGCAGTACTTC	CASSESSPKWGYEQYF
many	TRBD1	TRBV10-3	TRBJ2-1	TGTGCCATCAGTCGAAGTTCGGCCTCACAGGGGAATGAGCAGTTCTTC	CAISRSSASQGNEQFF
.	.	TRBV19	TRBJ1-2	TGTGCCAGTAGAGACGGCAACTATGGCTACACCTTC	CASRDGNYGYTF
many	TRBD2	TRBV12-3/TRBV12-4	TRBJ2-4	TGTGCCAGCAGTCCTAGTGGGGGGGACCTCATTCAGTACTTC	CASSPSGGDLIQYF
.	.	TRBV3-1	TRBJ2-7	TGTGCCAGCAGCCAAGATATTGTGCAGGGGCACGAGCAGTACTTC	CASSQDIVQGHEQYF
.	.	TRBV7-2	TRBJ2-2	TGTGCCAGCAGCTTAGCGGTGAACACCGGGGAGCTGTTTTTT	CASSLAVNTGELFF
.	TRBD2	TRBV20-1	TRBJ2-1	TGCAGTGCTAGAGAACTAGCGGGAGGCAGTTACAATGAGCAGTTCTTC	CSARELAGGSYNEQFF
many	.	TRBV28	TRBJ1-1	TGTGCCACAAGGGTAAACACTGAAGCTTTCTTT	CATRVNTEAFF
many	.	TRBV11-3	TRBJ2-5	TGTGCCAGCAGCTTAGCATCGGGGAATGGAGAGACCCAGTACTTC	CASSLASGNGETQYF
many	.	TRBV27	TRBJ2-1	TGTGCCAGCAGTTTATATTCCTACAATGAGCAGTTCTTC	CASSLYSYNEQFF
many	.	TRBV12-3/TRBV12-4	TRBJ1-1	TGTGCCAGCAGTCTCACCGGAGGGGACACTGAAGCTTTCTTT	CASSLTGGDTEAFF
many	TRBD2	TRBV12-3/TRBV12-4	TRBJ2-1	TGTGCCAGTTCCTCTAGCCGGGGGGCCTACAATGAGCAGTTCTTC	CASSSSRGAYNEQFF
many	.	TRBV2	TRBJ1-5	TGTGCCAGCAAACAGGACAACAATCAGCCCCAGCATTTT	CASKQDNNQPQHF
.	.	TRBV4-1	TRBJ2-3	TGCGCCAGCAGCCAAAACCCCGTTCATCCCACAGATACGCAGTATTTT	CASSQNPVHPTDTQYF
few	.	TRBV2	TRBJ2-5	TGTGCCAGCAGTGAATACAGGCTTCAAGAGACCCAGTACTTC	CASSEYRLQETQYF
many	.	TRBV20-1	TRBJ2-7	TGCAGTGCTACCACCGGGTCCCCGGGCGAGCAGTACTTC	CSATTGSPGEQYF
many	TRBD2	TRBV20-1	TRBJ2-1	TGCAGTGCAGCCAGGGTAGCTAGCGGGAGTACTGAGCAGTTCTTC	CSAARVASGSTEQFF
many	TRBD1	TRBV4-1	TRBJ2-3	TGCGCCAGCAGCCAAGGGACAGGGGGTTTCGATACGCAGTATTTT	CASSQGTGGFDTQYF